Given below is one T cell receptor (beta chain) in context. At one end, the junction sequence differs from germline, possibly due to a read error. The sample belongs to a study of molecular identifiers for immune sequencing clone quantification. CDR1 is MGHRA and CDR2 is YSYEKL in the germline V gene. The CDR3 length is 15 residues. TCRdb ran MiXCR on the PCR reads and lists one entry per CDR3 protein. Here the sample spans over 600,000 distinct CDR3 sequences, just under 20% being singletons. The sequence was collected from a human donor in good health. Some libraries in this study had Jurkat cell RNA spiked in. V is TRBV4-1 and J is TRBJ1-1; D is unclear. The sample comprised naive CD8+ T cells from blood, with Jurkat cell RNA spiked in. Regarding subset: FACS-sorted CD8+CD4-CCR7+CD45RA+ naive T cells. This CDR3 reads CASSQQDGLNAEAFF. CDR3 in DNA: TGCGCCAGCAGCCAACAGGACGGTCTGAACGCTGAAGCTTTTTTT.